This TCR beta chain was obtained from a study of OX40 agonist ivuxolimab in advanced cancers. Broader study findings: Fewer expanded clones were found on average in CD4+ than in CD8+ T cells. Some patients who did not respond also had low normalized T-cell clonal expansion.

As for this clone: Antigen unknown.

The V end lost 0 bases, the J end lost 1 base, and 9 bases lay between the germline ends. The CDR3 covers 15 residues. Germline loops: CDR1 SGDLS, CDR2 YYNGEE. The assay was immunoSEQ multiplex PCR, and TCRdb's table has in-frame clones only and misses some. This table has 30,000 to 45,000 clones, 81% appearing once. This TCR was recovered from an adult with an advanced solid tumor such as melanoma, head and neck, liver or kidney cancer. This sample comprised CD4+ or CD8+ T cells sorted from blood, obtained in a trial of the OX40 agonist ivuxolimab. The gene calls are TRBV9 and TRBJ2-3; D is undetermined. CDR3 DNA: TGTGCCAGCAGCGTAGGTCCGGTTGGCACAGATACGCAGTATTTT. Translating it yields CASSVGPVGTDTQYF.